This T cell receptor (beta chain) emerged from a study of T cell responses to AZD1222 COVID-19 vaccine. Study-wide findings and caveats: Dominant at 160-218 and 743-854, vaccine-associated CD4 TCRs also spanned spike. Increased Spike-specific TCR breadth and depth were observed after two AZD1222 doses. All repertoire sampling was performed exclusively after the peak T cell response.

Concerning this clone itself: The target antigen is unknown.

Method: immunoSEQ multiplex PCR; TCRdb's copy keeps in-frame clones and lacks some. The sample yields more than 90,000 clones, approximately 84% seen once. V trimming: 5 bases; J trimming: 10 bases; junction bases outside the gene matches: 10. Germline V lookup: CDR1 SGHTA, CDR2 FQGNSA. This CDR3 spans 14 amino acids. This TCR came from an adult who received the AZD1222 COVID-19 vaccine. The chain uses TRBV7-2 and TRBJ2-1; TRBD2 matches 8 bases. The sample here was peripheral blood, taken 28 days after the second AZD1222 dose. The CDR3 reads CASSNRLARREQFF. The CDR3 bases are TGTGCCAGCAGCAACCGACTAGCGAGGCGGGAGCAGTTCTTC.